A selection of T cell receptor beta chains follows, all from one sample in a study of T cell responses to AZD1222 COVID-19 vaccine. Sequencing was performed with immunoSEQ multiplex PCR; in TCRdb, only in-frame clones are kept and a portion is missing. The repertoire includes just under 100,000 clones, roughly 88% of them detected once, and less than 3.5% sits in the top ten. The sequences come from peripheral blood, collected on day 0 of AZD1222 vaccination. The receptor set was obtained from an adult in good health. Both conserved end residues are part of each CDR3. A D gene is named only where the DNA matches it firmly. Rows give clone size only sometimes, using once, few, many, or a class for an expanded clone.

TRBV11-3	TRBJ2-3	NA	NA	CASSLGWRDTQYF	TGTGCCAGCAGCTTAGGTTGGAGAGATACGCAGTATTTT
TRBV7-2	TRBJ2-1	NA	TRBD1	CASSQSQGAYEQFF	TGTGCCAGCAGCCAATCCCAGGGGGCCTATGAGCAGTTCTTC
TRBV5-1	TRBJ1-1	NA	NA	CASVNGPGNKEAFF	TGCGCCAGCGTCAACGGGCCAGGTAATAAAGAAGCTTTCTTT
TRBV12-3/TRBV12-4	TRBJ2-2	NA	NA	CASSYLNTGELFF	TGTGCCAGCAGTTACCTGAACACCGGGGAGCTGTTTTTT
TRBV30	TRBJ1-4	once	NA	CAWSNRANEKLFF	TGTGCCTGGAGTAATAGGGCTAATGAAAAACTGTTTTTT
TRBV5-1	TRBJ1-6	NA	TRBD1	CASRPGQVYNSPLHF	TGCGCCAGCAGACCAGGACAGGTTTATAATTCACCCCTCCACTTT
TRBV16	TRBJ2-7	once	TRBD2	CASNIRTSGYEQYF	TGTGCCAGCAATATTAGGACTAGCGGGTACGAGCAGTACTTC
TRBV12-3/TRBV12-4	TRBJ1-5	NA	NA	CASSPTVGQPQHF	TGTGCCAGCAGCCCCACAGTAGGTCAGCCCCAGCATTTT
TRBV19	TRBJ2-5	NA	TRBD2	CASSPPGGFGETQYF	TGTGCCAGTAGTCCCCCGGGGGGTTTTGGAGAGACCCAGTACTTC
TRBV18	TRBJ1-2	NA	TRBD1	CASSPDRDYGYTF	TGTGCCAGCTCACCTGACAGGGACTATGGCTACACCTTC
TRBV5-4	TRBJ2-7	NA	TRBD1	CATTSDRAYEQYF	TGTGCCACGACCTCTGACAGGGCCTACGAGCAGTACTTC
TRBV12-5	TRBJ2-1	NA	TRBD1	CASGTGSVNEQFF	TGTGCTAGCGGGACAGGGAGTGTCAATGAGCAGTTCTTC
TRBV5-1	TRBJ1-2	once	NA	CASSLAGSGNYGYTF	TGCGCCAGCAGCTTGGCCGGTTCGGGGAACTATGGCTACACCTTC
TRBV9	TRBJ2-2	NA	NA	CASSPPHGNTGELFF	TGTGCCAGCAGCCCTCCTCACGGGAACACCGGGGAGCTGTTTTTT
TRBV15	TRBJ2-2	NA	TRBD1	CATSRVRTGGFTGELFF	TGTGCCACCAGCAGAGTTCGGACAGGGGGTTTCACCGGGGAGCTGTTTTTT
TRBV30	TRBJ2-1	NA	TRBD2	CAWTFRGGAASEQFF	TGTGCCTGGACCTTTCGCGGGGGGGCCGCATCTGAGCAGTTCTTC
TRBV18	TRBJ1-4	NA	NA	CASSRPLTNEKLFF	TGTGCCAGCTCACGACCGTTGACTAATGAAAAACTGTTTTTT
TRBV19	TRBJ1-5	NA	NA	CASSTQNQPQHF	TGTGCCAGTAGTACCCAAAATCAGCCCCAGCATTTT
TRBV7-9	TRBJ1-6	NA	NA	CASSWDILSYNSPLHF	TGTGCCAGCAGCTGGGACATCCTCTCCTATAATTCACCCCTCCACTTT
TRBV7-6	TRBJ1-1	NA	TRBD1	CASSHHGQGSVGNTEAFF	TGTGCCAGCAGCCACCACGGACAGGGTAGTGTTGGGAACACTGAAGCTTTCTTT
TRBV7-2	TRBJ1-1	NA	NA	CASSLNRGNTEAFF	TGTGCCAGCAGCTTAAATAGGGGGAACACTGAAGCTTTCTTT
TRBV6-5	TRBJ2-7	NA	NA	CASSYGVEQYF	TGTGCCAGCAGTTACGGAGTCGAGCAGTACTTC
TRBV19	TRBJ1-2	NA	TRBD1	CASGQGYGYTF	TGTGCCAGTGGACAGGGGTATGGCTACACCTTC
TRBV9	TRBJ2-2	NA	NA	CASSVALRGQGTGELFF	TGTGCCAGCAGCGTAGCTCTCCGGGGGCAAGGCACCGGGGAGCTGTTTTTT
TRBV10-2	TRBJ1-3	NA	NA	CASTQSGNTIYF	TGCGCCAGCACACAGTCTGGAAACACCATATATTTT
TRBV6-2/TRBV6-3	TRBJ1-2	NA	NA	CASSYSGQGVSGYTF	TGTGCCAGCAGTTACTCGGGGCAGGGAGTAAGTGGCTACACCTTC
TRBV3-1/TRBV3-2	TRBJ1-2	NA	TRBD1	CASSQMGTGGFGYTF	TGTGCCAGCAGCCAAATGGGGACAGGGGGTTTTGGCTACACCTTC
TRBV4-2	TRBJ1-3	NA	NA	CASSQAQRISGNTIYF	TGTGCCAGCAGCCAAGCTCAACGCATCTCTGGAAACACCATATATTTT
TRBV29-1	TRBJ1-2	NA	NA	CSVIGGGYTF	TGCAGCGTAATTGGCGGTGGCTACACCTTC
TRBV18	TRBJ2-5	once	TRBD1	CASSPQQGDGETQYF	TGTGCCAGCTCACCACAACAGGGGGACGGGGAGACCCAGTACTTC
TRBV27	TRBJ1-1	NA	NA	CASNSGAAATEAFF	TGTGCCAGTAACTCGGGGGCCGCCGCTACTGAAGCTTTCTTT
TRBV3-1/TRBV3-2	TRBJ2-5	once	NA	CASSQGKTAGYF	TGTGCCAGCAGCCAAGGGAAAACTGCCGGGTACTTC
TRBV6-5	TRBJ1-4	once	TRBD1	CASSYTGGTTNEKLFF	TGTGCCAGCAGCTACACAGGGGGGACGACTAATGAAAAACTGTTTTTT
TRBV10-3	TRBJ1-6	NA	NA	CAISESTSPLHF	TGTGCCATCAGTGAGTCGACTTCACCCCTCCACTTT
TRBV11-3	TRBJ2-3	NA	NA	CASSLVPGISTDTQYF	TGTGCCAGCAGCTTAGTGCCCGGGATTAGCACAGATACGCAGTATTTT
TRBV7-2	TRBJ2-2	NA	NA	CASSARAPNTGELFF	TGTGCCAGCAGCGCAAGGGCACCGAACACCGGGGAGCTGTTTTTT
TRBV6-7	TRBJ1-5	NA	NA	CASSSPGVPPGPQHF	TGTGCCAGCAGTTCCCCAGGGGTACCCCCTGGGCCCCAGCATTTT
TRBV2	TRBJ1-1	NA	NA	CASTLGGDMNTEAFF	TGTGCCAGCACCCTAGGGGGGGACATGAACACTGAAGCTTTCTTT
TRBV27	TRBJ2-1	NA	TRBD2	CASSSPPGGEFF	TGTGCCAGCAGTTCCCCCCCGGGGGGGGAGTTCTTC
TRBV19	TRBJ1-4	NA	NA	CASSILSSTNEKLFF	TGTGCCAGTAGTATACTAAGTTCAACTAATGAAAAACTGTTTTTT
TRBV2	TRBJ2-7	few	TRBD1	CASNPTGTSYEQYF	TGTGCCAGCAACCCGACAGGGACCTCCTACGAGCAGTACTTC